The 16 T cell receptor beta chains listed next were all sequenced from one sample in a study of T cells in Graves' hyperthyroidism and ophthalmopathy. TCR beta CDR3 sequences were amplified from RNA transcripts. The primer set for the first-round RT-PCR of the TCR CDR3 was HTBI. TCRdb re-called the multiplex PCR reads through MiXCR, storing one row per CDR3 protein. The data contain under 400,000 distinct CDR3 sequences, 15% of them singletons. Sequenced material: blood. The receptors were sampled from a woman aged 55-69 years with Graves' ophthalmopathy.

This clonotype has ten or more counts. The chain employs TRBV27 and TRBJ2-7, with TRBD2 matching 15 bases. The V and J ends lost 5 bases and 6 bases, in that order; junction bases with no gene match: 5. This CDR3 has 15 amino acids. Germline V gene lookup returns CDR1 MNHEY and CDR2 SMNVEV (reference sequence). CDR3 sequence reads: CASSPGTSGRLEQYF. CDR3 bases: TGTGCCAGCAGTCCCGGGACTAGCGGGAGGCTCGAGCAGTACTTC.

V and J are TRBV6-1 and TRBJ1-6, with 7 nucleotides matching TRBD1. The CDR3 is made up of 15 amino acids. Germline assignment: CDR1 MNHNS and CDR2 SASEGT. The J segment lost 7 bases and the V segment lost 5 bases, leaving 8 bases of the junction unmatched. The CDR3 protein is CASSPDREMNSPLHF. The CDR3 region has the DNA TGTGCCAGCAGTCCAGACAGGGAAATGAATTCACCCCTCCACTTT.

The count of this clonotype is one. V gene TRBV20-1 combines with J gene TRBJ2-7, with D perhaps given as TRBD1 or TRBD2 (5 bases each). CDR1 is DFQATT, CDR2 SNEGSKA, per germline (reference sequence). There are 14 residues in the CDR3. V dropped 5 bases and J dropped 6 bases, with 20 bases sitting between them. The CDR3 nucleotides are TGCAGTGCTGGGGGACCCGAGGGTAAGACCGAGCAGTACTTC. Its translation is CSAGGPEGKTEQYF.

Many counts were recorded for this clonotype. This chain joins TRBV7-3 and TRBJ2-5; 8 bases align to TRBD2. V shed 6 bases and J 5 bases; nucleotides not matched to a gene: 5. The length of the CDR3 is 13 residues. The germline V gene encodes CDR1 SGHTA and CDR2 FQGTGA. The CDR3 spells CASSSGGTETQYF. The CDR3 nucleotides are TGTGCCAGCAGTTCGGGAGGGACGGAGACCCAGTACTTC.

This clonotype has a count of ten or more. This rearrangement joins TRBV7-9 to TRBJ2-3; TRBD2 is a possible D gene (5 bases). CDR1 and CDR2 (germline): SEHNR, FQNEAQ (reference sequence). Trimming removed 7 bases at V and 1 base at J, with 12 bases between. CDR3 length: 14 residues. The CDR3 here is CASTLGFRTDTQYF. DNA of the CDR3: TGTGCCAGCACACTAGGGTTTCGCACAGATACGCAGTATTTT.

Ten or more counts support this clonotype. The chain uses TRBV11-2 and TRBJ1-1; weak D call: TRBD1 (6 bases). Per the germline V gene, CDR1 is SGHAT and CDR2 is FQNNGV. V was trimmed by 2 bases and J by 0 bases, leaving 10 bases between them. The CDR3 extends over 15 amino acids. The CDR3, as DNA: TGTGCCAGCAGCTTAACAGGGTCTATGAACACTGAAGCTTTCTTT. Translation: CASSLTGSMNTEAFF.

This clonotype came up a few times. V usage is TRBV20-1 and J usage is TRBJ2-7; D unclear. Trimming pared 0 bases from V and 4 bases from J, leaving 7 bases between. This CDR3 region has 12 residues. The germline V gene has CDR1 DFQATT and CDR2 SNEGSKA (reference sequence). The CDR3, as DNA: TGCAGTGCTAGAGAAGCATTTTACGAGCAGTACTTC. Its translation: CSAREAFYEQYF.

This clonotype showed up just a few times. The genes are TRBV6-1 and TRBJ2-1, with D possibly being TRBD1 or TRBD2 (5 bases each). The V end lost 8 bases, the J end lost 5 bases, and 22 bases lay between the germline ends. The CDR3 is 16 amino acids. Germline assignment: CDR1 MNHNS and CDR2 SASEGT. Here the CDR3 reads CASRKGTRGANNEQFF. CDR3 nucleotides: TGTGCCAGCCGGAAAGGGACCCGCGGAGCAAACAATGAGCAGTTCTTC.

The chain joins TRBV6-1 to TRBJ2-1; D may correspond to TRBD1 or TRBD2 (5 bases each). The CDR3 sequence is 16 residues long. Between the trimmed V and J ends, which lost 6 bases and 2 bases, there was a span of 17 bases. Looked up from germline, CDR1 is MNHNS and CDR2 is SASEGT. The CDR3: CASRLQRDPTYNEQFF. The CDR3 DNA is TGTGCCAGCAGGCTGCAGAGGGACCCGACCTACAATGAGCAGTTCTTC.

A note on this clonotype: A read error may account for a junction end that differs from germline. The chain couples TRBV7-2 to TRBJ2-5, with D possibly being TRBD1 or TRBD2 (5 bases each). CDR1 and CDR2 (germline): SGHTA, FQGNSA. CDR3 size: 15 residues. The CDR3 loop is CASSPFGTKEETKYF. Written as DNA, the CDR3 is TGTGCCAGCAGCCCGTTCGGGACGAAAGAGGAGACCAAGTACTTC. Complete variable domain (other parts from reference TRBV7-2 and TRBJ2-5): GAGVSQSPSNKVTEKGKDVELRCDPISGHTALYWYRQSLGQGLEFLIYFQGNSAPDKSGLPSDRFSAERTGGSVSTLTIQRTQQEDSAVYLCASSPFGTKEETKYFGPGTRLLVL.

This clonotype occurred many times. V and J are TRBV11-2 and TRBJ2-7, with 12 bases lining up with TRBD1. J lost 7 bases, V lost 5 bases, and 6 bases had no gene match. The CDR3 contains 14 residues. Germline CDR1 is SGHAT and CDR2 is FQNNGV. CDR3 sequence (DNA): TGTGCCAGCAGCCGTCGGGACAGGGGGCAGGAGCAGTACTTC. This encodes CASSRRDRGQEQYF.

This clonotype was observed many times. This chain connects TRBV5-1 to TRBJ2-7; no definite D call. The germline V and J ends were trimmed by 0 bases and 3 bases, with 10 bases remaining between them. Germline loops: CDR1 SGHRS, CDR2 YFSETQ. The CDR3 spans 14 residues. The CDR3 nucleotides read TGCGCCAGCAGCTTGGAAGATAGTGACTACGAGCAGTACTTC. This codes for CASSLEDSDYEQYF.

The chain is built from TRBV5-1 and TRBJ2-5; 9 positions agree with TRBD1. Unmatched junction bases numbered 9, after V lost 4 bases and J lost 5 bases. Germline CDR1 reads SGHRS; CDR2 reads YFSETQ. CDR3 length: 15 residues. The CDR3 spells CASSPWGQGSETQYF. In nucleotides, the CDR3 is TGCGCCAGCAGCCCTTGGGGACAGGGTAGCGAGACCCAGTACTTC.

This clonotype was detected many times. The chain has TRBV5-1 and TRBJ2-1; 8 positions agree with TRBD2. V lost 0 bases, J lost 2 bases, and 7 bases stayed unmatched. Germline V gene lookup returns CDR1 SGHRS and CDR2 YFSETQ. The length of the CDR3 is 17 residues. CDR3 coding DNA: TGCGCCAGCAGCTTGGTCTCCACTAGCGGCGCCTACAATGAGCAGTTCTTC. Residues: CASSLVSTSGAYNEQFF.

This clonotype was observed many times. This chain links TRBV20-1 with TRBJ2-3, with TRBD2 matching 7 bases. The CDR3 is made up of 16 amino acids. The V gene's germline CDR1 is DFQATT and CDR2 SNEGSKA (reference sequence). The V and J ends lost 5 bases and 4 bases, in that order; junction bases with no gene match: 15. Here the CDR3 reads CSAGGLAAGVPDTQYF. CDR3 sequence (DNA): TGCAGTGCTGGAGGCCTGGCTGCGGGAGTCCCAGATACGCAGTATTTT.

The chain couples TRBV29-1 to TRBJ1-5; no reliable D call. V was clipped by 6 bases and J by 7 bases, with 16 bases between them. The CDR3 runs to 13 residues. Germline V gene lookup returns CDR1 SQVTM and CDR2 ANQGSEA. Here the CDR3 reads CSVTFGVSQPQHF. The CDR3 nucleotides read TGCAGCGTCACCTTTGGGGTTAGCCAGCCCCAGCATTTT. The complete variable domain, with remaining parts taken from reference TRBV29-1 and TRBJ1-5, reads SAVISQKPSRDICQRGTSLTIQCQVDSQVTMMFWYRQQPGQSLTLIATANQGSEATYESGFVIDKFPISRPNLTFSTLTVSNMSPEDSSIYLCSVTFGVSQPQHFGDGTRLSIL.